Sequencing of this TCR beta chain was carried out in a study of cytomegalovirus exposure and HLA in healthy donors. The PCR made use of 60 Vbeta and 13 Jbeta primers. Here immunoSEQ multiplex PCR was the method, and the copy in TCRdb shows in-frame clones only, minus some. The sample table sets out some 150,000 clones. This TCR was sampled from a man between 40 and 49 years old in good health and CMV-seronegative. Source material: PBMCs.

CDR3 sequence: CASSRQTGGNQPQHF. DNA of the CDR3: TGCGCCAGCAGCCGGCAAACAGGGGGCAATCAGCCCCAGCATTTT. The V call is TRBV10-2, the J call TRBJ1-5, with 7 bases matching TRBD1. With V trimmed by 6 bases and J by 2 bases, 7 bases remained unmatched. CDR1 is WSHSY and CDR2 is SAAADI in the germline V gene. CDR3 size: 15 residues.